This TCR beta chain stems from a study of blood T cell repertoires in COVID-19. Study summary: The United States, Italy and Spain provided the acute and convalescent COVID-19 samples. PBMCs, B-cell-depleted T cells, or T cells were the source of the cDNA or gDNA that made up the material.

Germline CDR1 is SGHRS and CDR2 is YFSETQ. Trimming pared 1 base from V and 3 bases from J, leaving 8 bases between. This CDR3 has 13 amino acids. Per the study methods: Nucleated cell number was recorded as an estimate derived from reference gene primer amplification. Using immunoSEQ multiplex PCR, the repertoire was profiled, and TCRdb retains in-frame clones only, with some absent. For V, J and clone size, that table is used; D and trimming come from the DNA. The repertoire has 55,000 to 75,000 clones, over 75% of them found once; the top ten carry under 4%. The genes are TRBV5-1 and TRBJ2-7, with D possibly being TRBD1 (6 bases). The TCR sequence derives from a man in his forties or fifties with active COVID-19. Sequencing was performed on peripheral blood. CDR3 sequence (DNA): TGCGCCAGCAGCTTGTGGGACAACTACGAGCAGTACTTC. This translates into CASSLWDNYEQYF.